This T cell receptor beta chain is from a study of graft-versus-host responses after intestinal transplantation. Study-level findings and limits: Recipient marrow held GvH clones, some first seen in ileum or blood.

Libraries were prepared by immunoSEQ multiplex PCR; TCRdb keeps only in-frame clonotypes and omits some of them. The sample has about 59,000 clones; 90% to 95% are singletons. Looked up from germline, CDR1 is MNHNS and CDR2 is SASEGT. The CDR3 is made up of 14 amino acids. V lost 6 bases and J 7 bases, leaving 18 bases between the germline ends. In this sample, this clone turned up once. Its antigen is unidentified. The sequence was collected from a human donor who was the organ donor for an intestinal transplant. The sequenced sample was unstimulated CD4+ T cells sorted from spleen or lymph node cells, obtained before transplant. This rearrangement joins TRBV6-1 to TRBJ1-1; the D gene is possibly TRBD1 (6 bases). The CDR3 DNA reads TGTGCCAGCAGCGAACAGGGTCGGCACATTGAAGCTTTCTTT. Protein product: CASSEQGRHIEAFF.